This T cell receptor beta chain came from a study of blood T cell repertoires in COVID-19. Adults between about 18 and 95 years of age took part from 20 to 25 US areas. In the study's own analysis: For nucleated cells, counts were estimated from reference gene primer amplification. TCRdb's copy holds only in-frame clones and misses some; the assay was immunoSEQ multiplex PCR. V and J calls and clone size are as listed in that table; D and trimming were resolved from the DNA. The data contain under 300,000 clones, 80% to 90% of them singletons. Sequences were obtained from PBMCs or T cells enriched from blood (not recorded which). The receptor's source is a woman aged 45-65 years who had recovered from COVID-19.

CDR3 sequence (DNA): TGTGCCAGCAGGGCCGGGACAGGGGGCATAAATACCCTCCACTTT. Amino acids: CASRAGTGGINTLHF. The chain combines TRBV6-4 with TRBJ1-6; 12 bases map to TRBD1. CDR3 length: 15 residues. With 6 bases clipped from V and 14 bases from J, the junction kept 11 bases outside the gene matches. CDR1 and CDR2 (germline): MRHNA, SNTAGT.